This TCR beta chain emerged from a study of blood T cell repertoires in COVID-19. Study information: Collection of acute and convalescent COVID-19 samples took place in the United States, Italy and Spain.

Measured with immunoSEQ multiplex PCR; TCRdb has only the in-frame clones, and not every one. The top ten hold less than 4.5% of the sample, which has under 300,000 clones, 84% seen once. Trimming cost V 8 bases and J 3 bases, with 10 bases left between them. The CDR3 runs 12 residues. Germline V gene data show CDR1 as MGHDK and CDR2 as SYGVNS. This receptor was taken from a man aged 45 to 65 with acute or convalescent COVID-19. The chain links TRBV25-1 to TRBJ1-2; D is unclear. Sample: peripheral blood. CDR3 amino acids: CASGEVDYGYTF. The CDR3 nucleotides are TGTGCCAGCGGGGAGGTAGACTATGGCTACACCTTC.